This paragraph covers one TCR beta chain sequence. The source of the sample is a study of blood T cell repertoires in COVID-19. At the level of the study: The United States, Italy and Spain were the sources of the acute and convalescent COVID-19 samples. Sample material is recorded as cDNA or gDNA derived from T cells, B-cell-depleted T cells, or PBMCs.

Original processing notes: Estimates of nucleated cell counts were drawn from the amplification of reference gene primers. Assay used: immunoSEQ multiplex PCR; TCRdb lists only in-frame clones, some missing. Clone size and V and J calls were adopted from that table, with D and trimming inferred from the DNA. The repertoire holds approximately 200,000 clones, with 84% as singletons. Patients from Seattle were sampled longitudinally, starting during active infection. Germline assignment: CDR1 LGHDT and CDR2 YNNKEL (reference sequence). Trimming took 3 bases from V and 4 from J, leaving 15 bases between them. The CDR3 consists of 15 residues.

The sequencing sample was made of peripheral blood. V is TRBV3-1 (or the pseudogene TRBV3-2) and J is TRBJ1-1; D remains ambiguous. This TCR came from a woman of 80 years or more with COVID-19, enrolled during active disease. The CDR3 DNA reads as TGTGCCAGCAGCCAGATCGGACTCCGGGGCACTGAAGCTTTCTTT. Translating it yields CASSQIGLRGTEAFF.